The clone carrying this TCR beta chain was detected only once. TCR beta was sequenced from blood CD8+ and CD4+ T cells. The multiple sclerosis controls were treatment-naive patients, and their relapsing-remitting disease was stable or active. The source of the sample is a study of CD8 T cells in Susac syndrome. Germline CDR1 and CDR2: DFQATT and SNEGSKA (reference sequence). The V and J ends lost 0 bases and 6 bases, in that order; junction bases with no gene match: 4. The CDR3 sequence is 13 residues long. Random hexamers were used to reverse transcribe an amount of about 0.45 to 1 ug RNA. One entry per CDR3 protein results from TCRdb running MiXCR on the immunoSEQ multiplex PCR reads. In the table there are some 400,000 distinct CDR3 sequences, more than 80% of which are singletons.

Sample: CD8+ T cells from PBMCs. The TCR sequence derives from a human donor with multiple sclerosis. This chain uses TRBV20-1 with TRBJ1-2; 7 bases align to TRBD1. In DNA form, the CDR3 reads TGCAGTGCTAGAGATTTAGGACAGGATGGCTACACCTTC. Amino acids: CSARDLGQDGYTF.